This TCR beta chain was sequenced during a study of cytotoxic CD8 clonotypes in ibrutinib-treated CLL (dated by TCRdb to the early 2020s). In the study overall: The cohort was composed of 10 to 11 relapsed/refractory and 15 treatment-naive patients; IGHV unmutated status was identified in 17 patients. Responses were partial in around 25 patients and complete in 2; after median about 70 months follow-up, roughly 14 stayed in remission and some twelve progressed. The response samples were drawn at a median of 12 months into treatment, with a range of roughly 6 to 36 months. Patients were still on ibrutinib when every remission and progressive disease sample was collected. On average, each sample had approximately 260,000 productive templates and almost 95,000 productive rearrangements. Of the approximately 87 people in the trial, 26 had longitudinal samples available. Cryopreserved peripheral blood mononuclear cells were obtained prior to treatment, at the time of response, and at either disease progression or sustained remission. General conclusions and limits of the study: Lymph node repertoires were not examined, and the timing of sampling was not matched between patients in sustained remission and those whose disease progressed. Clonality rose at ibrutinib response, remained stable during sustained remission, and dropped back toward baseline at progression. Baseline clonality exceeded that of age-matched healthy donors and correlated strongly with circulating CD8+ T-cell counts. Public clonotypes were rare and either shrank or stayed stable during treatment, and the rise in clonality at ibrutinib response reflected expansion of private clonotypes.

This specimen's time point label, interpreted: progressive disease on ibrutinib. Around 2 micrograms of genomic DNA were extracted from cryopreserved PBMCs for TCR beta library preparation. Longitudinal blood samples from CLL patients on ibrutinib monotherapy were analyzed using high-throughput TCR beta sequencing. The patients took part in an open-label, single-center phase 2 trial of ibrutinib monotherapy. Notes on this clone: The clone's antigen remains unknown. One base away there is no much larger clone; base qualities are not given.

A MiSeq instrument was used for deep resolution sequencing, which targeted depths ranging from 1 in 1 million up to 1 in 200,000 T cells, with coverage averaging 10x for each clonotype. The immunoSEQ hsTCRB Kit was used to generate the TCR beta libraries. In the paper's pipeline: Data were analyzed with ImmunoSEQ Data Assistant and ImmunoSEQ Analyzer, with V, D and J genes assigned per IMGT definitions. Clonality, with values ranging from 0 to 1, was calculated as one minus the normalized Shannon entropy of productive rearrangement frequencies. Only overrepresented clonotypes making up at least 0.05% of each patient's repertoire were included in the public clonotype analysis. Some 13 age-matched healthy donor repertoires from immuneACCESS served as clonality controls. Imported from immuneACCESS, the table was reduced by TCRdb to in-frame sequences with V and J called. These copies leave out some clones; in studies compared against another copy, an unresolved V gene accounts for under half, and the cause of the remainder is not known. That table supplies the V and J calls and clone size; D and trimming were determined from the DNA. The sample contains 250,000 to 350,000 clones, 60% to 80% of them found a single time. Together, the top ten hold 5.6% of the sample.

V loses 3 bases, J loses 6 bases, and the germline ends lie 5 bases apart. The germline V gene gives CDR1 as SQVTM and CDR2 as ANQGSEA. CDR3 length: 10 amino acids, cysteine to phenylalanine. Left in the record is the CDR3 DNA by itself, 30 bases read in frame from the first base. Source: PBMCs, taken at disease progression, from a patient treated with ibrutinib. In this chain, TRBV29-1 is recombined with TRBJ1-2, with the D gene call left open. The sequence came from a human donor with chronic lymphocytic leukemia. The nucleotide sequence is TGCAGCGTTGAGCGGGATGGCTACACCTTC. The translation is CSVERDGYTF.